This TCR beta chain was found in a study of T-cell reconstitution after alpha-beta-depleted transplantation in children. V lost 3 bases and J 2 bases, leaving 15 bases between the germline ends. The V gene's germline CDR1 is SGHTA and CDR2 FQGNSA. The CDR3 length is 16 residues. Unique molecular identifiers were used to barcode this TCRbeta library. TCRdb reprocessed the PCR reads with MiXCR, giving one entry per CDR3 protein. The table has 420,000 or so distinct CDR3 sequences, under 13% seen once. V is TRBV7-2 and J is TRBJ2-3, with D uncertain. Specimen: PBMCs from the stem cell graft donor, collected from the stem cell graft. The sequence derives from a human donor who donated a stem cell graft to a child with acute myeloid leukemia. Here the CDR3 DNA reads TGTGCCAGCAGCTTGGTCGTAAAGACTCACACAGATACGCAGTATTTT. Its protein is CASSLVVKTHTDTQYF.